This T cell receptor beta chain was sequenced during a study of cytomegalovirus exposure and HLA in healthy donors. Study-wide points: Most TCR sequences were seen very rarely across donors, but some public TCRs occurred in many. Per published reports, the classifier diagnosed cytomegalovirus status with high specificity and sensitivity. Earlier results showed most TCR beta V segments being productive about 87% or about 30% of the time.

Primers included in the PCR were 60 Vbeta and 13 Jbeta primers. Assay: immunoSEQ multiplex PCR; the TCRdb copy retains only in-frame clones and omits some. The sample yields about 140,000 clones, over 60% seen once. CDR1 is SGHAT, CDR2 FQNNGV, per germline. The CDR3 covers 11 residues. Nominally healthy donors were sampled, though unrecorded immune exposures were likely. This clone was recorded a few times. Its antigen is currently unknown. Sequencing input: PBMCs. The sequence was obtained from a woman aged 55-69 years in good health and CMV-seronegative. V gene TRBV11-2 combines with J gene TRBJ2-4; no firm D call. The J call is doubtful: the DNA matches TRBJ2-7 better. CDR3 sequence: CASSFNYEQYF. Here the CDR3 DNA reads TGTGCCAGCAGCTTTAACTACGAGCAGTACTTC.